The rows below give T cell receptor beta chains drawn from one sample of a study of blood T cells in healthy people across ages. TCRdb re-analysed the 5' RACE reads in MiXCR, keeping a single row per CDR3 protein. The sample shows roughly 800,000 distinct CDR3 sequences, 53% of them seen only once. The sample was blood. The receptors derive from an elderly man in good health. Each CDR3 is given with its conserved first and last residue. The D gene is left open where the match is weak. Part of the rows lack a size; the others show once, few, many or a class for expanded clones.

cdr3_aa: CASSLRTSPKGDTQYF
cdr3_nt: TGTGCCAGCAGCCTAAGGACTAGCCCAAAGGGGGATACGCAGTATTTT
v_call: TRBV7-9
clone_size: .
d_call: TRBD2
j_call: TRBJ2-3

cdr3_aa: CASSLADDREYF
cdr3_nt: TGTGCCAGCAGTTTGGCGGACGATCGAGAGTACTTC
v_call: TRBV6-6
clone_size: .
d_call: .
j_call: TRBJ2-5

cdr3_aa: CASSHGDSQETQYF
cdr3_nt: TGTGCCAGCAGCCATGGGGACAGCCAAGAGACCCAGTACTTC
v_call: TRBV14
clone_size: .
d_call: TRBD1
j_call: TRBJ2-5

cdr3_aa: CSATRTLEQYF
cdr3_nt: TGCAGTGCTACCAGGACTCTCGAGCAGTACTTC
v_call: TRBV20-1
clone_size: few
d_call: .
j_call: TRBJ2-7

cdr3_aa: CASSPGAGRGKPYEQYF
cdr3_nt: TGTGCCAGCAGTCCCGGGGCGGGCAGGGGGAAGCCCTACGAGCAGTACTTC
v_call: TRBV27
clone_size: .
d_call: TRBD1
j_call: TRBJ2-7

cdr3_aa: CASSYSTPWTGTYEQYF
cdr3_nt: TGTGCCAGCAGTTACTCGACCCCTTGGACAGGGACCTACGAGCAGTACTTC
v_call: TRBV6-5
clone_size: .
d_call: TRBD1
j_call: TRBJ2-7

cdr3_aa: CASSFLEHTEAFF
cdr3_nt: TGTGCCAGCAGTTTTTTGGAGCACACTGAAGCTTTCTTT
v_call: TRBV12-3/TRBV12-4
clone_size: few
d_call: .
j_call: TRBJ1-1

cdr3_aa: CAWSVTRRRYEQYF
cdr3_nt: TGTGCCTGGAGTGTAACCCGCCGTCGGTACGAGCAGTACTTC
v_call: TRBV30
clone_size: few
d_call: .
j_call: TRBJ2-7

cdr3_aa: CASSRDSSQETQYF
cdr3_nt: TGTGCCAGCAGCCGCGACTCGAGCCAAGAGACCCAGTACTTC
v_call: TRBV7-9
clone_size: .
d_call: .
j_call: TRBJ2-5

cdr3_aa: CATSDLGLNYGYTF
cdr3_nt: TGTGCCACCAGTGATTTGGGTCTGAACTATGGCTACACCTTT
v_call: TRBV24-1
clone_size: .
d_call: .
j_call: TRBJ1-2

cdr3_aa: CASSRDRGSYNEQYF
cdr3_nt: TGTGCCAGCAGCCGCGACAGAGGCTCCTACAATGAGCAGTACTTC
v_call: TRBV7-2
clone_size: few
d_call: .
j_call: TRBJ2-7

cdr3_aa: CASSDPDRYSYEQYF
cdr3_nt: TGTGCCAGCAGTGACCCGGACAGGTACTCCTACGAGCAGTACTTC
v_call: TRBV6-1
clone_size: .
d_call: TRBD1
j_call: TRBJ2-7

cdr3_aa: CASSFSSGISSYEQYF
cdr3_nt: TGTGCCAGCAGCTTTAGTAGCGGGATTAGCTCCTACGAGCAGTACTTC
v_call: TRBV9
clone_size: few
d_call: TRBD2
j_call: TRBJ2-7

cdr3_aa: CACLGGSKKAFF
cdr3_nt: TGTGCCTGCCTTGGGGGCAGCAAAAAAGCTTTCTTT
v_call: TRBV30
clone_size: .
d_call: .
j_call: TRBJ1-1

cdr3_aa: CASSPATSGRESPFF
cdr3_nt: TGCGCCAGCAGCCCGGCGACTAGCGGGAGGGAGTCTCCGTTCTTC
v_call: TRBV5-1
clone_size: few
d_call: TRBD2
j_call: TRBJ2-1

cdr3_aa: CASSYGTDYGYTF
cdr3_nt: TGTGCCAGCAGTTATGGGACAGACTATGGCTACACCTTC
v_call: TRBV6-5
clone_size: few
d_call: TRBD1
j_call: TRBJ1-2

cdr3_aa: CASSWTRTSGGYNEQFF
cdr3_nt: TGCGCCAGCAGCTGGACCCGGACTAGCGGGGGATACAATGAGCAGTTCTTC
v_call: TRBV5-1
clone_size: .
d_call: TRBD2
j_call: TRBJ2-1

cdr3_aa: CASRGGQDEQYF
cdr3_nt: TGTGCCAGCAGGGGCGGACAGGACGAGCAGTACTTC
v_call: TRBV28
clone_size: .
d_call: TRBD1
j_call: TRBJ2-7

cdr3_aa: CASSSWDRGGGYTF
cdr3_nt: TGTGCCAGCAGTTCCTGGGACAGGGGTGGGGGCTACACCTTC
v_call: TRBV27
clone_size: .
d_call: TRBD1
j_call: TRBJ1-2

cdr3_aa: CSAGQGTQPQHF
cdr3_nt: TGCAGTGCGGGACAGGGGACTCAGCCCCAGCATTTT
v_call: TRBV20-1
clone_size: few
d_call: TRBD1
j_call: TRBJ1-5

cdr3_aa: CASKGSRVLEETQYF
cdr3_nt: TGCGCCAGCAAAGGGTCGCGGGTTCTTGAAGAGACCCAGTACTTC
v_call: TRBV5-1
clone_size: few
d_call: .
j_call: TRBJ2-5

cdr3_aa: CASKGQGNTGELFF
cdr3_nt: TGCGCCAGCAAGGGACAGGGGAACACCGGGGAGCTGTTTTTT
v_call: TRBV5-1
clone_size: .
d_call: TRBD1
j_call: TRBJ2-2

cdr3_aa: CSVGTSGALAKNIQYF
cdr3_nt: TGCAGCGTGGGGACTAGCGGCGCCCTAGCCAAAAACATTCAGTACTTC
v_call: TRBV29-1
clone_size: .
d_call: TRBD2
j_call: TRBJ2-4

cdr3_aa: CASSGEGPGLAGGTREQYF
cdr3_nt: TGTGCCAGCAGCGGGGAGGGGCCAGGGTTAGCTGGAGGTACGCGAGAGCAGTACTTC
v_call: TRBV6-1
clone_size: .
d_call: TRBD2
j_call: TRBJ2-7

cdr3_aa: CASSLNLGQGRYEQYF
cdr3_nt: TGTGCCAGCAGCTTAAATCTCGGCCAGGGTCGGTACGAGCAGTACTTC
v_call: TRBV7-9
clone_size: .
d_call: .
j_call: TRBJ2-7

cdr3_aa: CASSEGPAVDTQYF
cdr3_nt: TGTGCCAGCAGTGAAGGGCCGGCCGTAGATACGCAGTATTTT
v_call: TRBV2
clone_size: few
d_call: .
j_call: TRBJ2-3

cdr3_aa: CSVDKGGAYEQYF
cdr3_nt: TGCAGCGTTGACAAGGGCGGCGCCTACGAGCAGTACTTC
v_call: TRBV29-1
clone_size: few
d_call: .
j_call: TRBJ2-7

cdr3_aa: CASSSQGLDGYTF
cdr3_nt: TGTGCCAGCAGCTCGCAAGGGTTGGATGGCTACACCTTC
v_call: TRBV5-6
clone_size: .
d_call: .
j_call: TRBJ1-2

cdr3_aa: CASSPDRQSNQPQHF
cdr3_nt: TGTGCCAGCAGTCCCGACAGGCAAAGCAATCAGCCCCAGCATTTT
v_call: TRBV27
clone_size: .
d_call: .
j_call: TRBJ1-5

cdr3_aa: CASRGGSGANVLTF
cdr3_nt: TGTGCCAGCAGGGGGGGCTCTGGGGCCAACGTCCTGACTTTC
v_call: TRBV12-3/TRBV12-4
clone_size: many
d_call: .
j_call: TRBJ2-6

cdr3_aa: CASSRKLAVGGYEQYF
cdr3_nt: TGTGCCAGCAGCCGAAAGCTAGCGGTGGGGGGCTACGAGCAGTACTTC
v_call: TRBV28
clone_size: .
d_call: TRBD2
j_call: TRBJ2-7

cdr3_aa: CASTTLWGQGAYEQYF
cdr3_nt: TGTGCCAGCACCACCCTCTGGGGACAGGGGGCCTACGAGCAGTACTTC
v_call: TRBV6-6
clone_size: few
d_call: TRBD1
j_call: TRBJ2-7

cdr3_aa: CASSYTSGIGRQFF
cdr3_nt: TGTGCCAGCAGTTACACTAGCGGGATAGGTAGGCAGTTCTTC
v_call: TRBV27
clone_size: .
d_call: TRBD2
j_call: TRBJ2-1

cdr3_aa: CASSLSALSYEQYF
cdr3_nt: TGTGCCAGCAGCTTAAGTGCGCTTTCCTACGAGCAGTACTTC
v_call: TRBV7-6
clone_size: .
d_call: .
j_call: TRBJ2-7

cdr3_aa: CASSLYGTLLTNGYTF
cdr3_nt: TGTGCCAGCAGTTTATACGGGACCCTCCTAACTAATGGCTACACCTTC
v_call: TRBV27
clone_size: .
d_call: .
j_call: TRBJ1-2

cdr3_aa: CASSDSRGYIEAFF
cdr3_nt: TGTGCCAGCAGTGACTCCAGGGGATATATTGAAGCTTTCTTT
v_call: TRBV25-1
clone_size: .
d_call: .
j_call: TRBJ1-1

cdr3_aa: CASGLYNTDTQYF
cdr3_nt: TGTGCTAGTGGTTTGTACAACACAGATACGCAGTATTTT
v_call: TRBV12-5
clone_size: few
d_call: .
j_call: TRBJ2-3

cdr3_aa: CASSDILETDTQYF
cdr3_nt: TGTGCCAGCAGTGACATACTAGAGACAGATACGCAGTATTTT
v_call: TRBV25-1
clone_size: .
d_call: .
j_call: TRBJ2-3

cdr3_aa: CSAPNAGTSGDEQYF
cdr3_nt: TGCAGTGCGCCGAACGCCGGGACTAGCGGCGACGAGCAGTACTTC
v_call: TRBV20-1
clone_size: .
d_call: TRBD2
j_call: TRBJ2-7

cdr3_aa: CASSVGFSGERYEQYF
cdr3_nt: TGTGCCAGCAGCGTGGGATTTAGCGGGGAGCGATACGAGCAGTACTTC
v_call: TRBV9
clone_size: .
d_call: TRBD2
j_call: TRBJ2-7

cdr3_aa: CASSQAGQGGYGYTF
cdr3_nt: TGCGCCAGCAGCCAAGCTGGACAGGGCGGCTATGGCTACACCTTC
v_call: TRBV4-3
clone_size: .
d_call: TRBD1
j_call: TRBJ1-2

cdr3_aa: CSARGPGLAGSYNEQYF
cdr3_nt: TGCAGTGCTAGAGGCCCGGGACTAGCGGGTTCCTACAATGAACAGTACTTC
v_call: TRBV20-1
clone_size: .
d_call: TRBD2
j_call: TRBJ2-7

cdr3_aa: CSAIRGGYEQYF
cdr3_nt: TGCAGCGCAATTCGCGGGGGGTACGAGCAGTACTTC
v_call: TRBV29-1
clone_size: .
d_call: TRBD2
j_call: TRBJ2-7

cdr3_aa: CSASLDNSGANVPTF
cdr3_nt: TGCAGTGCTAGTTTAGATAACTCTGGGGCCAACGTCCCGACTTTC
v_call: TRBV20-1
clone_size: .
d_call: .
j_call: TRBJ2-6

cdr3_aa: CASSLDLRTGGDSPLHF
cdr3_nt: TGTGCCAGCAGTCTCGACCTTCGGACAGGGGGCGACTCACCCCTCCACTTT
v_call: TRBV27
clone_size: .
d_call: TRBD1
j_call: TRBJ1-6

cdr3_aa: CASSETVYGYTF
cdr3_nt: TGTGCCAGCAGTGAAACTGTCTATGGCTACACCTTC
v_call: TRBV25-1
clone_size: .
d_call: .
j_call: TRBJ1-2

cdr3_aa: CASSLQGANYGYTF
cdr3_nt: TGTGCCAGCAGTTTACAGGGGGCTAACTATGGCTACACCTTC
v_call: TRBV27
clone_size: many
d_call: TRBD1
j_call: TRBJ1-2

cdr3_aa: CASSLQGVAHNEQFF
cdr3_nt: TGCGCCAGCAGCCTACAAGGAGTCGCCCACAATGAGCAGTTCTTC
v_call: TRBV4-1
clone_size: .
d_call: .
j_call: TRBJ2-1

cdr3_aa: CSVGAGADGYTF
cdr3_nt: TGCAGCGTTGGAGCCGGGGCCGATGGCTACACCTTC
v_call: TRBV29-1
clone_size: .
d_call: .
j_call: TRBJ1-2

cdr3_aa: CSTLAVSYNEQFF
cdr3_nt: TGCTCAACCCTAGCGGTCTCCTACAATGAGCAGTTCTTC
v_call: TRBV20-1
clone_size: once
d_call: TRBD2
j_call: TRBJ2-1

cdr3_aa: CASSDPWDRGHKQYF
cdr3_nt: TGTGCCAGCAGCGACCCCTGGGACAGGGGTCATAAGCAGTACTTC
v_call: TRBV7-6
clone_size: .
d_call: TRBD1
j_call: TRBJ2-5

cdr3_aa: CASSQVPGGEYEQYF
cdr3_nt: TGTGCCAGCAGCCAAGTTCCCGGGGGCGAATACGAGCAGTACTTC
v_call: TRBV3-1
clone_size: .
d_call: .
j_call: TRBJ2-7

cdr3_aa: CATSDSGASYEQYF
cdr3_nt: TGTGCCACCAGTGATTCAGGGGCCTCCTACGAGCAGTACTTC
v_call: TRBV24-1
clone_size: few
d_call: .
j_call: TRBJ2-7

cdr3_aa: CASSEWDTNQPQHF
cdr3_nt: TGTGCCAGCAGTGAATGGGACACAAATCAGCCCCAGCATTTT
v_call: TRBV25-1
clone_size: .
d_call: .
j_call: TRBJ1-5

cdr3_aa: CASSRGDGYTF
cdr3_nt: TGTGCCAGCTCCAGGGGAGATGGCTACACCTTC
v_call: TRBV6-2/TRBV6-3
clone_size: .
d_call: .
j_call: TRBJ1-2

cdr3_aa: CASSYVDTQYF
cdr3_nt: TGTGCCAGCAGTTACGTAGACACCCAGTACTTC
v_call: TRBV6-5
clone_size: .
d_call: .
j_call: TRBJ2-5

cdr3_aa: CASPRAPRRKGETQYF
cdr3_nt: TGTGCCAGCCCCAGAGCGCCTCGGCGGAAGGGAGAGACCCAGTACTTC
v_call: TRBV5-4
clone_size: .
d_call: .
j_call: TRBJ2-5

cdr3_aa: CSGGLAGPNEQFF
cdr3_nt: TGCAGTGGGGGGCTAGCGGGACCCAATGAGCAGTTCTTC
v_call: TRBV20-1
clone_size: .
d_call: TRBD2
j_call: TRBJ2-1

cdr3_aa: CASSVGPGEGETQYF
cdr3_nt: TGTGCCAGCAGCGTGGGACCGGGAGAGGGAGAGACCCAGTACTTC
v_call: TRBV9
clone_size: .
d_call: .
j_call: TRBJ2-5

cdr3_aa: CASSVAGGWDEQYF
cdr3_nt: TGTGCCAGCAGCGTAGCGGGAGGATGGGACGAGCAGTACTTC
v_call: TRBV7-9
clone_size: .
d_call: TRBD2
j_call: TRBJ2-7